Listed below are T cell receptor beta chains from one sample, sequenced in a study of blood T cell repertoires in COVID-19. Clones were sequenced by immunoSEQ multiplex PCR, and TCRdb holds only the in-frame ones, with some missing. The sample has 90,000 to 100,000 clones, roughly 87% seen once. The specimen was peripheral blood. These receptors all stem from a man in his sixties or seventies with acute or convalescent COVID-19. The CDR3 runs from the conserved cysteine through the conserved F or W. The D gene is left open where the match is weak. Size is stated for part of the rows, as once, few or many counts, or as a class when the clone is expanded.

TRBJ1-2	NA	NA	TRBV2	CASSLSGPGYTF	TGTGCCAGCAGTCTATCAGGGCCGGGCTACACCTTC
TRBJ1-6	NA	once	TRBV6-5	CASCRDTYNSPLHF	TGTGCCAGCTGCCGGGACACATATAATTCACCCCTCCACTTT
TRBJ2-1	NA	NA	TRBV5-6	CASSPRTRGRGQFF	TGTGCCAGCAGCCCCCGAACGCGAGGCCGCGGCCAGTTCTTC
TRBJ2-1	NA	NA	TRBV5-1	CASSLDTRSYNEQFF	TGCGCCAGCAGCTTGGACACCCGCTCCTACAATGAGCAGTTCTTC
TRBJ1-4	NA	NA	TRBV5-1	CASSSTAGPNEKLFF	TGCGCCAGCAGCTCCACAGCGGGACCTAATGAAAAACTGTTTTTT
TRBJ2-5	NA	NA	TRBV11-3	CASSSRFEETQYF	TGTGCCAGCAGCTCCAGATTTGAAGAGACCCAGTACTTC
TRBJ2-2	TRBD1	NA	TRBV28	CASSSTSQGVNANTGELFF	TGTGCCAGCAGTTCCACCTCACAGGGGGTAAACGCGAACACCGGGGAGCTGTTTTTT
TRBJ2-2	NA	NA	TRBV5-1	CASSLATGELFF	TGCGCCAGCAGCTTGGCAACCGGGGAGCTGTTTTTT
TRBJ2-2	NA	NA	TRBV14	CASSQDLTGELFF	TGTGCCAGCAGCCAAGATCTCACCGGGGAGCTGTTTTTT
TRBJ2-5	TRBD1	NA	TRBV11-2	CASTWGRDRRFTETQYF	TGTGCCAGCACCTGGGGGCGGGACAGGCGGTTTACAGAGACCCAGTACTTC
TRBJ2-3	TRBD2	NA	TRBV5-6	CASSSQVAGGQQYF	TGTGCCAGCAGCTCCCAGGTAGCGGGGGGGCAACAGTATTTT
TRBJ2-7	NA	few	TRBV6-6	CASSPQLGQYF	TGTGCCAGCTCTCCCCAACTTGGGCAGTACTTC
TRBJ1-3	NA	once	TRBV5-1	CASSLDPLRGGRVSSGNTIYF	TGCGCCAGCAGCTTGGACCCATTGAGGGGGGGTCGGGTGAGCTCTGGAAACACCATATATTTT
TRBJ2-2	NA	once	TRBV6-6	CASSPQGKDTGELFF	TGTGCCAGCAGTCCTCAGGGAAAGGACACCGGGGAGCTGTTTTTT
TRBJ1-4	NA	NA	TRBV11-2	CASSLDPSEKLFF	TGTGCCAGCAGCTTAGATCCTAGTGAAAAACTGTTTTTT
TRBJ1-2	TRBD1	NA	TRBV13	CASSLGGQGYGYTF	TGTGCCAGCAGCTTAGGCGGACAGGGCTATGGCTACACCTTC
TRBJ2-2	NA	NA	TRBV5-1	CASSLLPTDGELFF	TGCGCCAGCAGCTTGCTTCCTACAGACGGGGAGCTGTTTTTT
TRBJ1-1	TRBD1	NA	TRBV25-1	CASSDRTGGTEAFF	TGTGCCAGCAGTGATCGGACAGGGGGCACTGAAGCTTTCTTT
TRBJ1-1	NA	few	TRBV2	CASHWVQGNTEAFF	TGTGCCAGCCACTGGGTCCAGGGTAACACTGAAGCTTTCTTT
TRBJ2-3	TRBD2	NA	TRBV28	CASSQQRGGGTDTQYF	TGTGCCAGCAGCCAACAGCGGGGGGGCGGCACAGATACGCAGTATTTT
TRBJ1-2	NA	NA	TRBV20-1	CSARRRALYTF	TGCAGTGCTAGGCGCAGGGCCCTCTACACCTTC
TRBJ1-2	TRBD1	large	TRBV10-2	CATSSGQGYGYTF	TGCGCCACCTCCTCCGGACAGGGCTATGGCTACACCTTC
TRBJ1-1	NA	NA	TRBV24-1	CATSATGNEAFF	TGTGCCACCAGTGCCACAGGGAATGAAGCTTTCTTT
TRBJ2-7	NA	NA	TRBV28	CASSPGTHRSYEQYF	TGTGCCAGCAGCCCTGGGACTCACAGGTCCTACGAGCAGTACTTC
TRBJ2-4	TRBD1	NA	TRBV5-5	CASSLRGQGQNIQYF	TGTGCCAGCAGCTTGAGAGGACAGGGCCAAAACATTCAGTACTTC
TRBJ2-5	NA	NA	TRBV15	CATGKGEETQYF	TGTGCCACAGGGAAGGGGGAAGAGACCCAGTACTTC
TRBJ1-1	TRBD1	NA	TRBV9	CASSVEGAGGNTEAFF	TGTGCCAGCAGCGTAGAAGGAGCAGGGGGGAACACTGAAGCTTTCTTT
TRBJ2-1	NA	NA	TRBV6-5	CASSSRKNEQFF	TGTGCCAGCAGCTCGAGGAAGAATGAGCAGTTCTTC
TRBJ2-1	NA	NA	TRBV10-3	CAISAVGTGRNNEQFF	TGTGCCATCAGTGCTGTTGGGACTGGAAGAAACAATGAGCAGTTCTTC
TRBJ1-6	TRBD1	once	TRBV5-5	CASTRGGNNSPLHF	TGTGCCAGCACCCGAGGGGGCAACAATTCACCCCTCCACTTT
TRBJ2-2	NA	NA	TRBV30	CAWTRGGGGTGELFF	TGTGCCTGGACCAGGGGAGGGGGTGGCACCGGGGAGCTGTTTTTT
TRBJ2-3	TRBD2	NA	TRBV27	CASSFAGGTDTQYF	TGTGCCAGCAGTTTTGCGGGGGGCACAGATACGCAGTATTTT